This T cell receptor beta chain was retrieved from a study of cytomegalovirus exposure and HLA in healthy donors. Study outcomes and limitations: Later, an analysis found that common viral pathogens appeared to be linked with several of the most significant clusters.

The junction had 4 bases not matched to a gene; V was cut back by 4 bases and J by 6 bases. CDR1 is SQVTM and CDR2 is ANQGSEA in the germline V gene. The CDR3 is 13 residues long. This PCR relied on a set of 60 Vbeta primers and 13 Jbeta primers. Clones were read by immunoSEQ multiplex PCR, and TCRdb kept only the in-frame ones, dropping some. Counted here are more than 60,000 clones, around four fifths occurring once; the ten biggest clones make up more than 4%. A remark on this clone: No antigen is known for it.

The rearrangement uses TRBV29-1 and TRBJ1-5; 9 bases are a match to TRBD1. The specimen sequenced was PBMCs. The clonotype originates from a woman aged 25 to 39 in good health and CMV-seronegative. For the CDR3, the DNA is TGCAGCGTTGCCGGGACAGGGTTTCAGCCCCAGCATTTT. Translated: CSVAGTGFQPQHF.